Sequencing of this TCR beta chain was carried out in a study of shared clonotypes between healthy human individuals. For the study at large: Each donor contributed plates that comprised three CD4 naive, three CD4 memory, two CD8 naive and one CD8 memory.

Assay execution took place at the deep level. Repertoires were generated with immunoSEQ multiplex PCR, while TCRdb's copy carries only in-frame clones and drops some. The top ten clones hold around 0.3% of a sample with approximately 350,000 clones, 90% to 98% of them seen once. V gave up 5 bases and J gave up 2 bases; unmatched junction bases: 7. The CDR3 runs to 15 residues. Germline-derived CDR1 and CDR2 are MDHEN and SYDVKM. General study findings and limits: Researchers sampled only blood; tissue repertoires likely differ.

Concerning this clone itself: Its antigen is unidentified.

This sequence was found in a man aged 25 to 40 in good health. Sequencing input: memory CD8+ T cells sorted from blood. Subset specified: CD45RO+ cells pooled with CCR7-negative TemRA cells. The chain has TRBV28 and TRBJ2-3, with 7 positions matching TRBD2. In nucleotides, the CDR3 is TGTGCCAGCAGTGGCGTGTGGGACTACACAGATACGCAGTATTTT. It codes for CASSGVWDYTDTQYF.